This T cell receptor (beta chain) was observed in a study of cytomegalovirus exposure and HLA in healthy donors (dated by TCRdb to 2015 to 2018). About the study as a whole: An earlier analysis of approximately 590 of the donors reported about 290 Gb of sequence data and some 120 million unique TCR beta sequences from about 180 million T cells. About 320 gigabases of sequencing data and approximately 93 million unique TCR sequences were included in an early release covering about 620 HLA-typed donors. Among the roughly 400 genotyped donors, 81% belonged to the genetic ancestry cluster associated with self-reported Caucasian donors. The aim of the study was to test whether cataloging public T cell receptors could identify signatures of past pathogen exposure. The study profiled the T cell repertoires of 500 to 800 subjects by immunosequencing and related them to cytomegalovirus serostatus. A separate validation cohort of 100 to 150 different subjects was used in addition to the 666-subject first cohort. High-throughput TCR immunosequencing, statistical association of individual TCRs with disease status, and machine learning were combined to predict cytomegalovirus infection status. To study patterns of TCR occurrence, a later analysis re-analyzed previously published TCR beta repertoires from several hundred donors and added high-resolution HLA genotyping. Rather than using new phenotypic data, the later analysis identified candidate immune exposures from TCR beta sequences and from how often those sequences occurred across donors. An earlier analysis of more than 450 of the donors used high-throughput TCR beta sequencing to judge whether each TCR beta V gene segment behaved as functional or pseudogenic. Donor age, sex, ethnicity and CMV serostatus were compiled alongside the repertoire data. A later genetic analysis took genome-wide SNP genotypes for 398 of the 666 donors and used that subset as a discovery cohort. Every discovery cohort repertoire had been produced on one sequencing platform. Both class I and class II loci were covered by HLA typing, at four-digit resolution. The number of donors typed differed by locus, with about 629-640 for A, B, C, DRB1 and DQB1, roughly 520 for DQA1, 606 for DPA1, and 400 to 490 for DPB1. Several DR-DQ haplotypes were treated as single units for association and clustering because of strong linkage in the cohort. Across about 370 genotyped donors of the cohort, an average of about 220,000 unique TCR beta nucleotide sequences per donor were sequenced, and about a sixth of those sequences were non-productive.

CDR1 and CDR2, per the germline V gene (reference sequence), are GTSNPN and SVGIG. V and J are trimmed by 3 bases and 4 bases, and the gene matches miss 9 bases of the junction. The CDR3 numbers 15 residues from cysteine through phenylalanine. The entry retains the CDR3 DNA only, 45 bases that are in frame from base 1. Study-wide findings and limitations: Because the 87-base-pair reads could not distinguish some IMGT-functional V segments, including TRBV6-2 and TRBV6-3, those segments were excluded. It was suggested by the authors that the approach could potentially be generalized to other disease states and immunological phenotypes. The sequencing pipeline was judged likely to have produced a cluster of highly shared sequence variants as a technical artifact. A later genetic analysis reported fewer N-insertions in productive TCRs among donors in an Asian-associated ancestry cluster than the roughly 700-donor mean. Because HLA typing was unavailable for some donors at each locus, only the typed subset was used in association tests. Linkage disequilibrium might explain the correlated functional status among segregating V segments, but an unknown experimental factor could not be ruled out. This cohort had only TCR beta chains sequenced, and the lack of alpha or paired-chain data limited which features could be detected. A later analysis found that most CMV-associated TCR beta chains appeared HLA-restricted, with HLA associations seemingly driven largely by CMV exposure. Presence/absence analyses assumed roughly uniform sequencing depth across donors, an assumption that may not hold. A total of about 150 TCR beta chains were listed by the study as associated with cytomegalovirus. CMV serostatus was the only immune exposure information available for the cohort. In a later analysis, several top co-occurrence clusters were reported to appear linked to parvovirus B19, influenza, CMV and Epstein-Barr virus. A further reported finding was that TCR beta sequences accurately predicted the HLA-A and HLA-B alleles for most subjects in the first cohort. In an earlier analysis of approximately 590 of the donors, most TCR beta V segments were observed in productive rearrangements about 90% or about 30% of the time, broadly matching IMGT annotations. At a false discovery rate of 0.05, a later analysis linked about 16,000 TCR beta sequences to specific HLA alleles. When HLA alleles, especially DR and DQ, strongly co-occurred, TCR associations were difficult to assign to individual alleles. A later genetic analysis associated a missense DCLRE1C variant with V-gene and J-gene trimming of TCR beta chains, and an independent cohort replicated the association. The classifier was reported to diagnose cytomegalovirus status with high specificity and sensitivity in both the original and validation cohorts. In a later analysis, HLA-associated TCR beta chains showed more clonal expansion and lower generation probabilities than non-associated chains that were equally common. Because counts were too low, some 16 rarely observed V segments, including chromosome 9 orphons, were excluded from the earlier analysis of around 590 of the donors. A few of the identified cytomegalovirus-associated TCR beta chains were confirmed in vitro to be specific for cytomegalovirus antigens. While some public TCRs were present in many individuals, most TCR sequences turned up only very rarely across donors. In a later analysis, the rate of TCR association differed among HLA loci, with DRB1 alleles having the most associated TCRs and HLA-C alleles having the fewest.

Points on this clone: Which antigen it targets is not known. Per-base quality was not reported, and no clone a single base away is much larger than it.

The method behind the library was the immunoSEQ multiplex PCR assay. For the multiplex PCR, a mixture combining 60 forward primers for TCR Vbeta segments and 13 reverse primers for TCR Jbeta segments was used. The CDR3 region of rearranged TCR beta genes was amplified from genomic DNA by a multiplex PCR assay. On the Illumina HiSeq System, the amplified TCR beta libraries were sequenced as 87-base-pair reads. Per the original workflow: A later analysis tallied about 77 million unique TCR beta chains across the 600 to 700 repertoires, and some 12 million of those chains were shared by two or more donors. Raw reads were error-corrected and collapsed into unique sequences with a nearest-neighbor algorithm that merged closely related sequences to remove PCR and sequencing errors. To assign V, D and J gene segments, CDR3 sequences were aligned to IMGT reference sequences. For a sequence to be retained, at least a six-nucleotide match to both a V gene segment and a J gene segment was required. Rearrangements were classified as productive when the CDR3 lacked stop codons and remained in frame with V and J, and all other rearrangements were classified as non-productive. CDR3 was defined according to IMGT convention as the region running from the second conserved V-encoded cysteine to the conserved J-encoded phenylalanine. The earlier analysis of 550 to 650 of the donors excluded any sequence lacking an unambiguous match to a single V gene segment. An earlier analysis of 500 to 700 of the donors classified V segments as functional when productive rearrangements were above 56.7% and as segregating when the standard deviation between donors was above 5%. A statistical classification framework was developed to diagnose cytomegalovirus status using the catalog of TCR beta chain sequences. In a later analysis, V and J genes were assigned by comparing TCR nucleotide sequences against IMGT/GENE-DB human TR gene sequences. In a later analysis, CDR3 sequences and most-parsimonious VDJ recombination scenarios were assigned using the TCRdist pipeline. A later analysis defined each TCR beta chain by its CDR3 amino acid sequence plus V-gene family, and excluded reads lacking a unique V-gene family. To address suspected cross-contamination and a sequencing artifact, a later analysis removed several hundred highly shared, low-generation-probability nucleotide sequences. A later analysis calculated a clonal expansion index for each public chain from normalized within-repertoire ranks of inferred template counts. In a later analysis, generation probabilities were computed with a VDJ recombination model fitted to out-of-frame rearrangements, and the resulting probabilities were checked against IGoR. A later analysis scored TCR-TCR, TCR-HLA and TCR-CMV co-occurrence with hypergeometric tests, applying a repertoire-size bias correction to TCR pairs. A later analysis estimated false discovery rates by permuting HLA or CMV assignments 20 times. In a later analysis, co-occurring TCRs were grouped with DBSCAN, and TCRdist sequence similarity was added when clustering was performed within HLA-allele-positive subsets. Co-occurrence clustering excluded repertoires with fewer than 30,000 or more than 120,000 public chains, plus five with anomalous nucleotide sharing. The table comes from immuneACCESS by way of TCRdb, which keeps in-frame sequences with V and J called. Part of the clones is missing from these tables; in studies checked, under half for an unresolved V gene and the rest for unknown reasons. That table is the source of V, J and clone size, and D and trimming were worked out from the DNA. The sample data list about 210,000 clones, and approximately 80% of these were observed just once. The ten largest clonotypes hold around an eighth of the sample.

The cohort consisted of some 670 healthy bone marrow donors. All cohort members were sampled while nominally healthy, although unrecorded immune exposures were likely present. The donor was CMV seropositive and was included in the group of some 290 seropositive cohort members. Every donor gave a peripheral blood sample, and the peripheral blood mononuclear cells from that sample were used for TCR beta sequencing. Genomic DNA was extracted from the blood cell samples with the Qiagen DNeasy Blood Extraction Kit. The receptor's source is a woman aged 25 to 39 in good health and CMV-seropositive. This receptor chain uses TRBV30 and TRBJ1-3, and 7 junctional nucleotides match TRBD1. Sequencing was done on a sample of PBMCs. The sequenced DNA: TGTGCCTGGAGCGTTTCCGGACAGGAAGGAAACACCATATATTTT. It is translated as CAWSVSGQEGNTIYF.